The 13 T cell receptor beta chains given below trace back to one sample, sequenced in a study of cytomegalovirus exposure and HLA in healthy donors (dated by TCRdb to the late 2010s). The library was prepared using the immunoSEQ multiplex PCR assay. For the multiplex PCR, a mixture combining 60 forward primers for TCR Vbeta segments and 13 reverse primers for TCR Jbeta segments was used. The source is immuneACCESS, and TCRdb retained only in-frame sequences with V and J called. Part of the clones is not carried over; for the studies checked, unresolved V genes explain less than half of this, and the remainder is unexplained. The sample table holds 95,000 to 150,000 clones. Roughly 1% of the sample belongs to the ten largest clones. Material for sequencing was PBMCs. All receptors come from a man in his late teens or twenties in good health and CMV-seronegative.

The chain carries TRBV19 and TRBJ1-2; 7 nucleotides agree with TRBD1. The J segment lost 1 base and the V segment lost 0 bases, leaving 5 bases of the junction unmatched. The CDR3 covers 16 residues. Germline V gene sequence: CDR1 LNHDA, CDR2 SQIVND (reference sequence). The DNA of the CDR3 is TGTGCCAGTAGTATAGATACAGGGGTGGATAACTATGGCTACACCTTC. It specifies CASSIDTGVDNYGYTF. The whole variable domain, remainder taken from reference TRBV19 and TRBJ1-2, is DGGITQSPKYLFRKEGQNVTLSCEQNLNHDAMYWYRQDPGQGLRLIYYSQIVNDFQKGDIAEGYSVSREKKESFPLTVTSAQKNPTAFYLCASSIDTGVDNYGYTFGSGTRLTVV.

This sequence joins TRBV7-3 and TRBJ2-7; TRBD1 agrees at 9 bases. CDR1 is SGHTA, CDR2 FQGTGA, per germline. The CDR3 totals 14 residues. Unmatched junction bases numbered 2, after V lost 3 bases and J lost 2 bases. The CDR3 protein is CASSLTGGTYEQYF. CDR3 coding DNA: TGTGCCAGCAGCTTGACAGGGGGGACCTACGAGCAGTACTTC.

The chain carries TRBV6-5 and TRBJ1-4, with a weak D call TRBD1 (5 bases). Trimming took 0 bases from V and 1 from J, leaving 6 bases between them. The germline V gene has CDR1 MNHEY and CDR2 SVGAGI. The CDR3 extends over 15 amino acids. The DNA of the CDR3 is TGTGCCAGCAGTTACTCTCAGGGAACTAATGAAAAACTGTTTTTT. This translates into CASSYSQGTNEKLFF.

This chain links TRBV7-9 with TRBJ1-2; D unclear. This CDR3 is built from 13 residues. The germline V gene has CDR1 SEHNR and CDR2 FQNEAQ (reference sequence). V lost 4 bases, J lost 6 bases, and 12 bases lay in between. The CDR3: CASSSLRGDGYTF. The DNA of the CDR3 is TGTGCCAGCAGCTCCCTACGAGGAGATGGCTACACCTTC.

The chain couples TRBV4-2 to TRBJ1-6, with 8 bases fitting TRBD1. From germline, CDR1 is LGHNA and CDR2 YNFKEQ. The CDR3 runs 17 residues. Trimming took 5 bases from V and 9 from J; bases not matched to a gene: 15. CDR3 in amino acids: CASSERQGKNRGSPLHF. CDR3 DNA: TGTGCCAGCAGCGAACGACAGGGGAAGAATCGTGGTTCACCCCTCCACTTT.

V gene TRBV6-1 combines with J gene TRBJ2-3; a weak D match, TRBD2 (6 bases). This CDR3 region has 15 residues. Germline V lookup: CDR1 MNHNS, CDR2 SASEGT. Trimming took 6 bases from V and 5 from J, leaving 18 bases between them. This CDR3 is CASRPGLSNLDTQYF. CDR3 coding DNA: TGTGCCAGCAGACCGGGACTCTCCAATTTAGATACGCAGTATTTT.

The chain recombines TRBV2 with TRBJ1-1; TRBD1 might be the D (6 bases). The CDR3 contains 15 residues. From germline, CDR1 is SNHLY and CDR2 FYNNEI. Trimming removed 6 bases at V and 4 bases at J, with 18 bases between. CDR3 in amino acids: CASRDLRQGSTEAFF. The CDR3 nucleotides read TGTGCCAGCAGGGATTTAAGGCAGGGGAGCACTGAAGCTTTCTTT.

The V and J genes are TRBV18 and TRBJ1-5; D remains ambiguous. The CDR3 loop spans 16 amino acids. CDR1 and CDR2 from the germline V gene are KGHSH and LQKENI. V was cut by 3 bases and J by 2 bases, with 14 bases left in between. CDR3 loop: CASSPNPIGGNQPQHF. The CDR3 nucleotides read TGTGCCAGCTCACCCAACCCGATCGGGGGCAATCAGCCCCAGCATTTT.

The chain joins TRBV7-9 to TRBJ1-2, with 8 bases aligning to TRBD1. CDR3 length equals 16 residues. The germline gives CDR1 SEHNR, CDR2 FQNEAQ (reference sequence). V lost 1 base and J lost 8; bases outside the gene matches: 12. CDR3 sequence: CASSLVLGRGRVGYTF. Written as DNA, the CDR3 is TGTGCCAGCAGCTTAGTTTTGGGCAGGGGGCGAGTCGGCTACACCTTC.

The V and J genes are TRBV27 and TRBJ1-5; D not certain. CDR3 length: 14 amino acids. V gave up 0 bases and J gave up 5 bases, with 8 bases separating them. Germline V gene sequence: CDR1 MNHEY, CDR2 SMNVEV (reference sequence). The CDR3: CASSLSAMYQPQHF. The CDR3 nucleotides are TGTGCCAGCAGTTTATCGGCCATGTATCAGCCCCAGCATTTT.

This chain links TRBV28 with TRBJ1-5; 8 bases map to TRBD1. Germline V gene sequence: CDR1 MDHEN, CDR2 SYDVKM. The CDR3 totals 14 residues. J was trimmed by 6 bases and V by 6 bases; bases with no gene match: 7. The CDR3 DNA follows: TGTGCCAGCAGCCGGACAGGGTCGCCTCAGCCCCAGCATTTT. This gives the protein CASSRTGSPQPQHF.

The chain uses TRBV27 and TRBJ1-2, with D possibly being TRBD1 (6 bases). Trimming shortened V by 2 bases and J by 6 bases, and 13 bases separated the two germline ends. The CDR3 has 14 residues. The germline V gene encodes CDR1 MNHEY and CDR2 SMNVEV (reference sequence). CDR3 region: CASSLIQGSHGYTF. DNA for the CDR3: TGTGCCAGCAGTTTAATACAGGGCAGCCATGGCTACACCTTC.

This chain uses TRBV18 with TRBJ2-5; D remains ambiguous. Looked up from germline, CDR1 is KGHSH and CDR2 is LQKENI. This CDR3 region has 14 residues. The germline V and J ends were trimmed by 3 bases and 5 bases, with 13 bases remaining between them. CDR3 sequence (DNA): TGTGCCAGCTCACCCGGGTCCTCAGCGGAGACCCAGTACTTC. This gives the protein CASSPGSSAETQYF. The full variable domain, completed using reference TRBV18 and TRBJ2-5, is NAGVMQNPRHLVRRRGQEARLRCSPMKGHSHVYWYRQLPEEGLKFMVYLQKENIIDESGMPKERFSAEFPKEGPSILRIQQVVRGDSAAYFCASSPGSSAETQYFGPGTRLLVL.